The rows below give T cell receptor beta chains drawn from one sample of a study of CD8+ T cells in alopecia areata. Assay used: immunoSEQ multiplex PCR; TCRdb lists only in-frame clones, some missing. The table has some 240,000 clones, 50% to 65% seen once; the top ten hold 0.4% to 0.55%. This sample comprised CD4+ T cells sorted from blood, obtained at week 0. Receptors were obtained from a human donor with alopecia areata. The CDR3 runs from the conserved cysteine through the conserved F or W. A D gene is named only where the DNA matches it firmly. Clone size is stated in some rows and not others, as once, few, many or a class when expanded.

v_call: TRBV18
j_call: TRBJ1-2
d_call: -
clone_size: few
cdr3_aa: CASSPPEGGYTF
cdr3_nt: TGTGCCAGCTCACCACCCGAAGGGGGCTACACCTTC

v_call: TRBV2
j_call: TRBJ2-2
d_call: -
clone_size: -
cdr3_aa: CASIKTSSGPGELFF
cdr3_nt: TGTGCCAGCATTAAGACTAGTAGCGGCCCCGGGGAGCTGTTTTTT

v_call: TRBV6-5
j_call: TRBJ1-5
d_call: TRBD1
clone_size: few
cdr3_aa: CASSYAGTGKDQPQHF
cdr3_nt: TGTGCCAGCAGTTACGCTGGGACAGGGAAGGATCAGCCCCAGCATTTT

v_call: TRBV30
j_call: TRBJ1-4
d_call: -
clone_size: once
cdr3_aa: CASLGQATNEKLFF
cdr3_nt: TGTGCCTCTCTGGGACAAGCAACTAATGAAAAACTGTTTTTT

v_call: TRBV2
j_call: TRBJ2-7
d_call: -
clone_size: -
cdr3_aa: CASSTSGYEQYF
cdr3_nt: TGTGCCAGCAGTACGAGCGGCTACGAGCAGTACTTC

v_call: TRBV6-6
j_call: TRBJ2-2
d_call: -
clone_size: -
cdr3_aa: CASSYSAGYTGELLF
cdr3_nt: TGTGCCAGCAGTTACTCGGCAGGGTACACCGGGGAGCTGCTTTTT

v_call: TRBV4-1
j_call: TRBJ2-7
d_call: -
clone_size: few
cdr3_aa: CASSQRTGIAEQYF
cdr3_nt: TGTGCCAGCAGCCAAAGAACAGGGATTGCGGAGCAGTACTTC

v_call: TRBV5-1
j_call: TRBJ2-6
d_call: -
clone_size: once
cdr3_aa: CASSLVVRMSSGANVLTF
cdr3_nt: TGCGCCAGCAGCTTGGTGGTTCGGATGAGCTCTGGGGCCAACGTCCTGACTTTC

v_call: TRBV10-3
j_call: TRBJ1-5
d_call: -
clone_size: -
cdr3_aa: CAISVVSDQPQHF
cdr3_nt: TGTGCCATCAGTGTGGTATCAGATCAGCCCCAGCATTTT

v_call: TRBV18
j_call: TRBJ2-7
d_call: -
clone_size: -
cdr3_aa: CASSRGALSYEQYF
cdr3_nt: TGTGCCAGCTCACGCGGGGCTCTAAGCTACGAGCAGTACTTC

v_call: TRBV30
j_call: TRBJ1-3
d_call: -
clone_size: -
cdr3_aa: CAWTHSGGVNTIYF
cdr3_nt: TGTGCCTGGACTCACAGTGGGGGGGTAAACACCATATATTTT

v_call: TRBV20-1
j_call: TRBJ2-7
d_call: -
clone_size: few
cdr3_aa: CSASDSNEQYF
cdr3_nt: TGCAGTGCTAGTGACAGCAACGAGCAGTACTTC

v_call: TRBV14
j_call: TRBJ2-1
d_call: TRBD2
clone_size: -
cdr3_aa: CASSQDFGGANEQFF
cdr3_nt: TGTGCCAGCAGCCAAGATTTCGGGGGGGCAAATGAGCAGTTCTTC

v_call: TRBV2
j_call: TRBJ2-6
d_call: -
clone_size: few
cdr3_aa: CASSEASSGANVLTF
cdr3_nt: TGTGCCAGCAGTGAAGCGTCCTCTGGGGCCAACGTCCTGACTTTC

v_call: TRBV14
j_call: TRBJ1-2
d_call: -
clone_size: few
cdr3_aa: CASSRGQGSPIYGYTF
cdr3_nt: TGTGCCAGCAGCCGGGGCCAGGGGAGTCCCATCTATGGCTACACCTTC

v_call: TRBV7-9
j_call: TRBJ2-5
d_call: TRBD1
clone_size: -
cdr3_aa: CASSLMGNRGETQYF
cdr3_nt: TGTGCCAGCAGCTTAATGGGTAACAGGGGAGAGACCCAGTACTTC

v_call: TRBV5-1
j_call: TRBJ2-5
d_call: -
clone_size: -
cdr3_aa: CASSPELQETQYF
cdr3_nt: TGCGCCAGCAGCCCCGAGTTGCAAGAGACCCAGTACTTC

v_call: TRBV4-2
j_call: TRBJ2-3
d_call: -
clone_size: -
cdr3_aa: CASSQDGSADTQYF
cdr3_nt: TGTGCCAGCAGCCAAGATGGGTCAGCAGATACGCAGTATTTT

v_call: TRBV2
j_call: TRBJ2-6
d_call: -
clone_size: -
cdr3_aa: CASSTSSGANVLTF
cdr3_nt: TGTGCCAGCAGTACCAGCTCTGGGGCCAACGTCCTGACTTTC

v_call: TRBV30
j_call: TRBJ1-5
d_call: -
clone_size: few
cdr3_aa: CAWSVRRLNQPQHF
cdr3_nt: TGTGCCTGGAGTGTACGACGGCTGAATCAGCCCCAGCATTTT

v_call: TRBV13
j_call: TRBJ1-3
d_call: TRBD1
clone_size: -
cdr3_aa: CASSPRTGGRIYF
cdr3_nt: TGTGCCAGCAGCCCTCGGACAGGGGGCCGCATATATTTT

v_call: TRBV2
j_call: TRBJ1-5
d_call: -
clone_size: -
cdr3_aa: CASSGLWRSNQPQHF
cdr3_nt: TGTGCCAGCTCAGGACTGTGGAGAAGCAATCAGCCCCAGCATTTT

v_call: TRBV11-2
j_call: TRBJ1-4
d_call: TRBD1
clone_size: -
cdr3_aa: CASRRTGATNEKLFF
cdr3_nt: TGTGCCAGCAGAAGGACAGGGGCGACTAATGAAAAACTGTTTTTT

v_call: TRBV29-1
j_call: TRBJ2-3
d_call: TRBD2
clone_size: few
cdr3_aa: CSVPLAGRGDTQYF
cdr3_nt: TGCAGCGTTCCCTTAGCGGGGCGTGGAGATACGCAGTATTTT

v_call: TRBV5-4
j_call: TRBJ2-7
d_call: -
clone_size: -
cdr3_aa: CASSLPGGYEQYF
cdr3_nt: TGTGCCAGCAGCTTGCCGGGCGGCTACGAGCAGTACTTC

v_call: TRBV28
j_call: TRBJ1-4
d_call: TRBD1
clone_size: -
cdr3_aa: CASSLVGTEYGKLFF
cdr3_nt: TGTGCCAGCAGTTTGGTCGGGACAGAATATGGGAAACTGTTTTTT

v_call: TRBV27
j_call: TRBJ1-1
d_call: TRBD1
clone_size: -
cdr3_aa: CASSPGVRTGGKSEAFF
cdr3_nt: TGTGCCAGCAGCCCCGGGGTTCGAACAGGGGGCAAGTCTGAAGCTTTCTTT

v_call: TRBV9
j_call: TRBJ2-4
d_call: TRBD2
clone_size: -
cdr3_aa: CASSLAGGKAKNIQYF
cdr3_nt: TGTGCCAGCAGCCTCGCGGGAGGAAAGGCCAAAAACATTCAGTACTTC

v_call: TRBV11-2
j_call: TRBJ2-1
d_call: -
clone_size: -
cdr3_aa: CASSLLFQGNEQFF
cdr3_nt: TGTGCCAGCAGCTTACTTTTTCAGGGCAATGAGCAGTTCTTC

v_call: TRBV18
j_call: TRBJ1-1
d_call: -
clone_size: -
cdr3_aa: CASSPAGNTEAFF
cdr3_nt: TGTGCCAGCTCACCGGCAGGGAACACTGAAGCTTTCTTT

v_call: TRBV6-6
j_call: TRBJ2-5
d_call: TRBD2
clone_size: few
cdr3_aa: CASSLRAGVGETQYF
cdr3_nt: TGTGCCAGCAGCCTCCGAGCGGGAGTGGGAGAGACCCAGTACTTC

v_call: TRBV6-1
j_call: TRBJ2-4
d_call: TRBD1
clone_size: -
cdr3_aa: CASGRDRDRDSIQYF
cdr3_nt: TGTGCCAGCGGCCGGGATCGGGACAGGGATAGCATTCAGTACTTC

v_call: TRBV2
j_call: TRBJ1-5
d_call: -
clone_size: -
cdr3_aa: CASTHMLNQPQHF
cdr3_nt: TGTGCCAGCACGCACATGCTCAATCAGCCCCAGCATTTT

v_call: TRBV5-1
j_call: TRBJ1-1
d_call: TRBD1
clone_size: once
cdr3_aa: CASSPGTAEAFF
cdr3_nt: TGCGCCAGCAGCCCGGGGACAGCTGAAGCTTTCTTT

v_call: TRBV5-1
j_call: TRBJ2-7
d_call: -
clone_size: -
cdr3_aa: CASSLGGYYEQYF
cdr3_nt: TGCGCCAGCAGCTTGGGTGGATACTACGAGCAGTACTTC

v_call: TRBV29-1
j_call: TRBJ2-7
d_call: TRBD1
clone_size: -
cdr3_aa: CSVRDRGWEQYF
cdr3_nt: TGCAGCGTCCGGGACAGGGGTTGGGAGCAGTACTTC

v_call: TRBV6-5
j_call: TRBJ1-5
d_call: -
clone_size: -
cdr3_aa: CASSYGYSNQPQHF
cdr3_nt: TGTGCCAGCAGTTATGGATATAGCAATCAGCCCCAGCATTTT

v_call: TRBV7-3
j_call: TRBJ2-2
d_call: TRBD1
clone_size: -
cdr3_aa: CASSVQGATGELFF
cdr3_nt: TGTGCCAGCAGCGTACAGGGGGCGACCGGGGAGCTGTTTTTT

v_call: TRBV30
j_call: TRBJ1-1
d_call: -
clone_size: -
cdr3_aa: CAWSVGARAFF
cdr3_nt: TGTGCCTGGAGTGTAGGGGCGCGGGCTTTCTTT

v_call: TRBV5-1
j_call: TRBJ1-1
d_call: -
clone_size: few
cdr3_aa: CASSSDPGTNTEAFF
cdr3_nt: TGCGCCAGCAGCTCGGACCCAGGGACGAACACTGAAGCTTTCTTT

v_call: TRBV7-3
j_call: TRBJ2-1
d_call: TRBD2
clone_size: once
cdr3_aa: CASSLLAGVDNEQFF
cdr3_nt: TGTGCCAGCAGCCTCCTAGCGGGGGTTGACAATGAGCAGTTCTTC

v_call: TRBV12-5
j_call: TRBJ1-1
d_call: -
clone_size: -
cdr3_aa: CASGLGMNTEAFF
cdr3_nt: TGTGCTAGTGGACTCGGCATGAACACTGAAGCTTTCTTT

v_call: TRBV19
j_call: TRBJ1-1
d_call: -
clone_size: few
cdr3_aa: CATHREMNTEAFF
cdr3_nt: TGTGCCACCCACAGGGAAATGAACACTGAAGCTTTCTTT

v_call: TRBV7-2
j_call: TRBJ1-1
d_call: -
clone_size: once
cdr3_aa: CASRPVRGENTEAFF
cdr3_nt: TGTGCCAGCAGGCCCGTAAGGGGGGAGAACACTGAAGCTTTCTTT

v_call: TRBV5-1
j_call: TRBJ2-1
d_call: -
clone_size: -
cdr3_aa: CASSSFYGGPTYNEQFF
cdr3_nt: TGCGCCAGCAGCTCCTTTTACGGGGGCCCTACGTACAATGAGCAGTTCTTC

v_call: TRBV5-6
j_call: TRBJ2-7
d_call: TRBD1
clone_size: -
cdr3_aa: CASSPLPGQVVVEQYF
cdr3_nt: TGTGCCAGCAGCCCACTCCCGGGACAGGTGGTGGTAGAGCAGTACTTC

v_call: TRBV30
j_call: TRBJ2-5
d_call: -
clone_size: -
cdr3_aa: CAWRDSGPRETQYF
cdr3_nt: TGTGCCTGGAGAGACTCGGGCCCCAGAGAGACCCAGTACTTC

v_call: TRBV10-3
j_call: TRBJ1-1
d_call: -
clone_size: -
cdr3_aa: CAISVTGNTEAFF
cdr3_nt: TGTGCCATCAGTGTGACCGGGAACACTGAAGCTTTCTTT

v_call: TRBV11-2
j_call: TRBJ1-2
d_call: -
clone_size: -
cdr3_aa: CASSFLDTPGAGGYTF
cdr3_nt: TGTGCCAGCAGCTTTCTAGACACCCCGGGGGCGGGTGGCTACACCTTC

v_call: TRBV29-1
j_call: TRBJ1-1
d_call: -
clone_size: -
cdr3_aa: CSVLRFLNTEAFF
cdr3_nt: TGCAGCGTCCTCAGATTCCTGAACACTGAAGCTTTCTTT

v_call: TRBV29-1
j_call: TRBJ2-3
d_call: -
clone_size: -
cdr3_aa: CSGGLPDTQYF
cdr3_nt: TGCAGCGGGGGGCTCCCAGATACGCAGTATTTT

v_call: TRBV30
j_call: TRBJ1-1
d_call: -
clone_size: -
cdr3_aa: CAWMGMVMNTEAFF
cdr3_nt: TGTGCCTGGATGGGAATGGTCATGAACACTGAAGCTTTCTTT

v_call: TRBV11-2
j_call: TRBJ1-2
d_call: -
clone_size: few
cdr3_aa: CASMFTGNGYTF
cdr3_nt: TGTGCCAGCATGTTCACAGGGAATGGCTACACCTTC

v_call: TRBV20-1
j_call: TRBJ1-2
d_call: -
clone_size: -
cdr3_aa: CSASNYGYTF
cdr3_nt: TGCAGTGCTAGTAACTATGGCTACACCTTC

v_call: TRBV28
j_call: TRBJ1-1
d_call: -
clone_size: -
cdr3_aa: CASSLQWSEAFF
cdr3_nt: TGTGCCAGCAGTCTCCAGTGGTCTGAAGCTTTCTTT

v_call: TRBV5-1
j_call: TRBJ2-3
d_call: -
clone_size: -
cdr3_aa: CASSFQGTQYF
cdr3_nt: TGCGCCAGCAGCTTCCAGGGTACGCAGTATTTT

v_call: TRBV7-2
j_call: TRBJ2-1
d_call: -
clone_size: -
cdr3_aa: CASSLVVGGEQFF
cdr3_nt: TGTGCCAGCAGCCTCGTGGTTGGGGGAGAGCAGTTCTTC